Sequencing of this T cell receptor (beta chain) was carried out in a study of cytomegalovirus exposure and HLA in healthy donors (TCRdb year 2017). Looking at the study overall: A later analysis indicated that the 130 or so validation repertoires were generated on the platform also employed for the approximately 700 repertoires of the first cohort. Besides the first cohort of roughly 700 subjects, a separate validation cohort made up of 120 or so different subjects was used. High-throughput TCR immunosequencing, statistical association of individual TCRs with disease status, and machine learning were combined to predict cytomegalovirus infection status. The study aimed to test whether signatures of past pathogen exposure could be identified by cataloging public T cell receptors. Study-wide conclusions, independent of this receptor: While some public TCRs were present in many individuals, most TCR sequences turned up only very rarely across donors. The authors suggested that the approach could potentially be generalized to other disease states and immunological phenotypes. The study gave a list of 150 to 200 TCR beta chains associated with cytomegalovirus. The classifier was reported to diagnose cytomegalovirus status with high specificity and sensitivity in both the original cohort and the validation cohort. In vitro tests confirmed that a few of the cytomegalovirus-associated TCR beta chains recognize cytomegalovirus antigens. A later analysis lacked HLA typing for the validation cohort, so it scored co-occurrence in that cohort across all 120 repertoires. Subsequent analysis determined that TCRs grouped into clusters in the first cohort also showed a tendency toward co-occurrence across the 90 to 150 validation repertoires, and 94% of cluster scores exceeded 0.

As regards this clone: Its cognate antigen has yet to be identified. It has no much larger one-base neighbor in the sample; base qualities were not kept.

Separate from the roughly 700-subject first cohort, the validation cohort of roughly 120 subjects was the group to which the donors belonged. V is pruned by 5 bases and J by 6 bases, leaving 6 bases of the junction without a gene match. From a lookup of the germline V gene, CDR1 and CDR2 are MDHEN and SYDVKM. Reading from cysteine to phenylalanine, the CDR3 counts 15 amino acids. Only the CDR3 DNA is retained, 45 bases long and in frame from the first base. Libraries were prepared through the immunoSEQ multiplex PCR assay. The authors processed their data as follows. To diagnose cytomegalovirus status from the catalog of TCR beta chain sequences, a statistical classification framework was built. In its TCRdb copy, this immuneACCESS table keeps in-frame sequences only and misses some clones. Where compared with another copy, unresolved V genes explain less than half of these, and the others have no known cause. Clone size and the V and J calls come from that table; the DNA yielded D and trimming. The sample includes 82,000 or so clones, with around 95% observed a single time. More than 0.65% of the sample is in the top ten clones.

Specimen: PBMCs. The rearranged chain carries TRBV28 and TRBJ2-1, with TRBD2 identical over 11 junction bases. The TCR comes from a woman aged 18-29 years in good health and CMV-seronegative. This receptor has the CDR3 CASSPRLAGFNEQFF. Here is the DNA: TGTGCCAGCAGTCCCCGACTAGCGGGATTCAATGAGCAGTTCTTC.